This T cell receptor beta chain was recovered during a study of OX40 agonist ivuxolimab in advanced cancers. Context from the whole study: Ivuxolimab was an agonistic, fully human IgG2 monoclonal antibody directed against OX40 (CD134), a costimulatory receptor. Partial responses occurred in three dose-escalation patients, of whom one had hepatocellular carcinoma and two had cutaneous melanoma. The monotherapy dose-escalation portion (N of about 50 patients) of the phase I ivuxolimab trial is reported in the paper. The purpose of peripheral TCRbeta sequencing was to test whether ivuxolimab changed TCR sequence diversity and led to clonal T-cell expansion. Intravenous ivuxolimab was administered to patients every 2 weeks at six dose levels: 0.01, 0.1, 0.3, 1.5, 3 and 10 mg/kg. Of the 50 to 55 dose-escalation patients, hepatocellular carcinoma was present in around 20, melanoma in roughly 15, renal cell carcinoma in 9 and head and neck cancer in 9. Prior anti-PD-1, anti-PD-L1 or anti-CTLA-4 therapy was permitted, and approximately 40% of dose-escalation patients had received checkpoint inhibitors. In the dose-escalation cohort, around 80% of patients were male, and the mean age was approximately 60 years with a range of roughly 23 to 90. The paper's findings and limits, for the study overall: At doses of 0.1 to 3.0 mg/kg, clonal expansion of both CD4+ and CD8+ blood T cells was observed from baseline to week 6. In the 0.1-3.0 mg/kg groups, partial responders were among the patients with the lowest normalized peripheral clonal expansion, particularly in CD8+ T cells. The antigen specificity of the peripheral T cells that underwent clonal expansion was not determined. After ivuxolimab, expanded clones were on average more numerous among CD8+ T cells than among CD4+ T cells. Low levels of normalized T-cell clonal expansion were also seen in some patients who did not respond.

For this chain, trimming is 0 bases at the V end and 2 bases at the J end, and the number of junction bases without a gene match is 7. CDR1 and CDR2 (SGHAT, FQNNGV) derive from the germline V gene. From the cysteine through the phenylalanine, the CDR3 covers 17 amino acids. Solely the CDR3 DNA is kept, with 51 bases framed from the first base. For sequencing of the TCRbeta CDR3 region, genomic DNA was extracted from the sorted cells. TCRbeta CDR3 regions were sequenced using the immunoSEQ Assay. Held by TCRdb, this immuneACCESS table contains in-frame sequences only and omits some clones. Under half of the omission traces to an unresolved V gene where checked; the cause of the rest is unknown. The sample table shows about 79,000 clones, and 90% are seen once. 0.33% of the sample rests with the top ten. Points on this clone: Its antigen remains undetermined. One base away there is no much larger clone; base qualities are not given.

Patients with autoimmune disease history or receiving systemic immunosuppression were excluded from the trial. In every dose cohort, peripheral blood was drawn for TCR sequencing at baseline, cycle 4 day 1, and cycle 7 day 1. The samples were drawn from a first-in-human, open-label, multicenter phase I dose-escalation trial of ivuxolimab. Adults with locally advanced or metastatic melanoma, renal cell, hepatocellular, or head and neck squamous cell carcinoma were enrolled in the trial. Before TCR sequencing, CD4+ T cells and CD8+ T cells from peripheral blood were sorted into separate populations. The rearranged chain carries TRBV11-2 and TRBJ2-3; the central 8 bases match TRBD2. The sample consisted of CD4+ or CD8+ T cells sorted from blood, taken in a trial of the OX40 agonist ivuxolimab. This TCR came from an adult with an advanced solid tumor such as melanoma, head and neck, liver or kidney cancer. The CDR3 protein sequence reads: CASSLDLTSGYTDTQYF. The DNA sequence is TGTGCCAGCAGCTTAGATTTAACTAGCGGATACACAGATACGCAGTATTTT.